This record covers a single TCR beta chain. The source of the sample is a study of blood T cell repertoires in COVID-19. Study background: Whether acute or convalescent, the COVID-19 samples came from the United States, Italy and Spain.

CDR3 size: 17 residues. In germline, CDR1 is LNHDA, CDR2 SQIVND (reference sequence). Losses at the gene ends were 7 bases for V and 0 bases for J; bases not matched to a gene: 10. The cohort comprised adults aged about 18 to 100 years residing in approximately 25 US areas. Symptom resolution, clearance, or two negative PCRs marked donors in Cohort 3 as recovered. In the original analysis: Estimates of nucleated cell counts were drawn from the amplification of reference gene primers. This table comes from immunoSEQ multiplex PCR, and its TCRdb copy is limited to in-frame clones, with some not included. The DNA was the basis for D and trimming; V, J and clone size are from that table. The sample holds 190,000 or so clones; 87% are singletons and the top ten take around 2%.

The gene calls are TRBV19 and TRBJ1-2; 11 nucleotides align to TRBD1. The sequence derives from a woman in her twenties or thirties who had recovered from COVID-19. The sample taken for sequencing was PBMCs or T cells enriched from blood (not recorded which). CDR3 DNA: TGTGCCAGTACAGCGGGGACAGGGGGACCAGCTAACTATGGCTACACCTTC. It is translated as CASTAGTGGPANYGYTF.